These 22 T cell receptor beta chains originate from one sample sequenced in a study of blood T cells in healthy people across ages. A second PCR of 7 to 11 cycles used a sample-barcoded 5' primer and a J-beta primer mix. In TCRdb, the 5' RACE reads were re-called with MiXCR into one record per CDR3 protein. The table lists around 1,900,000 distinct CDR3 sequences, 30% to 40% of them singletons. Sequenced input: blood. Every receptor here comes from a human donor in good health.

This clonotype occurred a few times. The J gene is TRBJ2-3, the V gene TRBV7-6; D unresolved. V lost 0 bases and J 1 base, leaving 14 bases between the germline ends. The CDR3 totals 17 residues. The germline V gene encodes CDR1 SGHVS and CDR2 FNYEAQ. The CDR3 DNA reads as TGTGCCAGCAGCTTAGCAGGAACAGAGTGGGGCACAGATACGCAGTATTTT. It codes for CASSLAGTEWGTDTQYF. The variable domain in full, with the rest retrieved from reference TRBV7-6 and TRBJ2-3, is GAGVSQSPRYKVTKRGQDVALRCDPISGHVSLYWYRQALGQGPEFLTYFNYEAQQDKSGLPNDRFSAERPEGSISTLTIQRTEQRDSAMYRCASSLAGTEWGTDTQYFGPGTRLTVL.

This chain joins TRBV7-2 and TRBJ1-4, with 7 bases lining up with TRBD1. Germline assignment: CDR1 SGHTA and CDR2 FQGNSA. Trimming at V came to 4 bases and at J to 4 bases, leaving 6 bases not matched to a gene. CDR3 length: 15 residues. CDR3 coding DNA: TGTGCCAGCAGCTCAAGGGGACAGATTAATGAAAAACTGTTTTTT. Translation: CASSSRGQINEKLFF. Full variable domain (rest looked up from reference TRBV7-2 and TRBJ1-4): GAGVSQSPSNKVTEKGKDVELRCDPISGHTALYWYRQSLGQGLEFLIYFQGNSAPDKSGLPSDRFSAERTGGSVSTLTIQRTQQEDSAVYLCASSSRGQINEKLFFGSGTQLSVL.

This clonotype was found a few times. This chain joins TRBV7-2 and TRBJ1-2; D ambiguous. The CDR3 runs 16 residues. Germline CDR1 SGHTA, CDR2 FQGNSA. Trimming cost V 5 bases and J 8 bases, with 24 bases left between them. This CDR3 reads CASSITREAPSWGYTF. The CDR3 nucleotides read TGTGCCAGCAGCATCACTCGGGAGGCACCTTCCTGGGGCTACACCTTC.

This clonotype was detected a few times. The chain links TRBV5-6 to TRBJ1-2, with D hard to call. V shed 1 base and J shed 4 bases, with 14 bases lying between them. CDR3 size: 15 residues. Looked up from germline, CDR1 is SGHDT and CDR2 is YYEEEE. CDR3 amino acids: CASSLPTQAIYGYTF. The CDR3, as DNA: TGTGCCAGCAGCTTGCCCACCCAGGCGATCTATGGCTACACCTTC.

This clonotype was observed a handful of times. The V call is TRBV7-3, the J call TRBJ2-5, with 7 positions matching TRBD2. Losses at the gene ends were 5 bases for V and 3 bases for J; bases not matched to a gene: 9. Per the germline V gene, CDR1 is SGHTA and CDR2 is FQGTGA. CDR3 length equals 15 residues. CDR3 protein: CASSRFAGEKETQYF. CDR3 DNA: TGTGCCAGCAGCCGCTTCGCGGGGGAGAAAGAGACCCAGTACTTC.

The genes are TRBV5-1 and TRBJ2-1, with 9 bases lining up with TRBD2. The CDR3 length is 13 residues. V was pared by 5 bases and J by 9 bases, with 6 bases of the junction left unmatched. The germline gives CDR1 SGHRS, CDR2 YFSETQ. CDR3 in amino acids: CASSYRTSVEQFF. CDR3 DNA: TGCGCCAGCAGTTATAGGACTAGCGTTGAGCAGTTCTTC.

J is TRBJ1-2 and V is TRBV6-2 or TRBV6-3; 12 bases are a match to TRBD1. Germline V gene lookup returns CDR1 MNHEY and CDR2 SVGEGT. V shed 7 bases and J 4 bases; nucleotides not matched to a gene: 4. The CDR3 spans 14 residues. The DNA of the CDR3 is TGTGCCAGCAACCCGGGACAGGGGGCCTATGGCTACACCTTC. This sequence encodes CASNPGQGAYGYTF.

This clonotype was recorded a few times. The chain combines TRBV4-3 with TRBJ2-1, with TRBD2 identical over 10 bases. V shed 0 bases, J shed 8 bases, and the junction held 7 bases outside the gene matches. Germline loops: CDR1 LGHNA, CDR2 YSLEER. The CDR3 has 16 amino acids. CDR3 sequence: CASSQEGLAGVDEQFF. CDR3 in DNA: TGCGCCAGCAGCCAAGAAGGCCTAGCGGGGGTGGATGAGCAGTTCTTC.

The sample holds a few counts of this clonotype. The rearrangement uses TRBV5-4 and TRBJ2-3; D possibly corresponds to TRBD2 (6 bases). Trimming stripped 4 bases from V and 0 bases from J, with 21 bases between. CDR1 and CDR2 from the germline V gene are SGHNT and YYREEE (reference sequence). The CDR3 spans 18 residues. In DNA form, the CDR3 reads TGTGCCAGCAGCACTGGCCGGGACTGGCGTTCTAGCACAGATACGCAGTATTTT. This gives the protein CASSTGRDWRSSTDTQYF.

This clonotype was detected only a few times. The chain joins TRBV4-3 to TRBJ2-1; D might be TRBD1 (6 bases). V was shortened by 0 bases and J by 2 bases, with 17 bases between the two germline ends. Germline V lookup: CDR1 LGHNA, CDR2 YSLEER. CDR3 length equals 18 residues. The CDR3 DNA sequence: TGCGCCAGCAGCCAAGATCTCAGGGGCTTCAACCCCTACAATGAGCAGTTCTTC. Residues: CASSQDLRGFNPYNEQFF.

The chain combines TRBV20-1 with TRBJ2-2; D unclear. Germline CDR1 and CDR2: DFQATT and SNEGSKA (reference sequence). V was trimmed by 5 bases and J by 5 bases, leaving 12 bases between them. This CDR3 is 13 amino acids long. The CDR3 DNA reads TGCAGTGCTCAGACACTTAGTACCGGGGAGCTGTTTTTT. It codes for CSAQTLSTGELFF.

CDR3 nucleotides: TGCGCCAGCAGCCAAGATCCCTCGCGGGAAAATGAAAAACTGTTTTTT. This codes for CASSQDPSRENEKLFF. The rearrangement joins TRBV4-3 to TRBJ1-4; D unresolved. CDR1 is LGHNA, CDR2 YSLEER, per germline. This CDR3 region has 16 residues. V lost 0 bases and J 5 bases, leaving 13 bases between the germline ends.

The V call is TRBV10-3, the J call TRBJ2-3, with 9 nucleotides matching TRBD1. Germline V gene lookup returns CDR1 ENHRY and CDR2 SYGVKD. This CDR3 is 16 amino acids long. J lost 4 bases, V lost 7 bases, and 12 bases had no gene match. DNA of the CDR3: TGTGCCATCAAAGGCCCAGGGGACAGGGTGCCAGATACGCAGTATTTT. Its translation is CAIKGPGDRVPDTQYF.

The chain is built from TRBV10-3 and TRBJ1-5; D may be TRBD1 (5 bases). The CDR3 runs to 14 residues. The V end was cut by 3 bases, the J end by 1 base, with 7 bases between. Germline V gene lookup returns CDR1 ENHRY and CDR2 SYGVKD. DNA for the CDR3: TGTGCCATCAGTGATCAGGGAAGCAATCAGCCCCAGCATTTT. Protein sequence: CAISDQGSNQPQHF.

This chain connects TRBV2 to TRBJ1-4; the D gene is possibly TRBD1 (6 bases). Deletions cut 11 bases from V and 4 bases from J, with 17 bases between. Germline values: CDR1 SNHLY, CDR2 FYNNEI. This CDR3 has 14 amino acids. CDR3 bases: TGTGCCGGAAGAGGACAGCTAAGTAATGAAAAACTGTTTTTT. Amino acids: CAGRGQLSNEKLFF.

The V and J genes are TRBV9 and TRBJ1-1, with D tentatively TRBD1 (6 bases). The CDR3 is 15 amino acids. The ends were cut back, 3 bases at V and 3 bases at J, with 15 bases in the middle. Looked up from germline, CDR1 is SGDLS and CDR2 is YYNGEE. This CDR3 reads CASSATGSMDTEAFF. The CDR3 region has the DNA TGTGCCAGCAGCGCAACAGGGTCCATGGACACTGAAGCTTTCTTT.

With regard to this clonotype: At one end the junction does not follow the germline gene, possibly because of a read error. The chain has TRBV6-5 and TRBJ2-1; D perhaps matches TRBD1 (5 bases). Germline values: CDR1 MNHEY, CDR2 SVGAGI. CDR3 length: 12 residues. The CDR3 region has the DNA TGTGCCAGCAGAACGACAGAGTATGAGCGGTTCTTC. Protein: CASRTTEYERFF.

The CDR3 protein is CASSFGPEASYEQYF. In nucleotides, the CDR3 is TGTGCCAGCAGCTTTGGACCGGAGGCCAGCTACGAGCAGTACTTC. This chain uses TRBV5-6 with TRBJ2-7, with TRBD2 as a possible D gene (5 bases). This CDR3 has 15 amino acids. V was pared by 2 bases and J by 3 bases, with 15 bases between. From germline, CDR1 is SGHDT and CDR2 YYEEEE.

This rearrangement joins TRBV12-3 or TRBV12-4 to TRBJ2-3; 7 positions agree with TRBD1. This CDR3 has 18 residues. V shed 1 base and J 1 base; nucleotides not matched to a gene: 11. In DNA, the CDR3 is TGTGCCAGCAGTTTAGTACTTGGTATCGGGACAGGCACAGATACGCAGTATTTT. Protein product: CASSLVLGIGTGTDTQYF.

The chain joins TRBV2 to TRBJ1-5; 7 bases match TRBD1. Germline CDR1 reads SNHLY; CDR2 reads FYNNEI. The CDR3 consists of 13 residues. The trim removed 11 bases at V and 4 bases at J, leaving 8 bases unmatched. This chain's CDR3 is CAGQEFGNQPQHF. Written as DNA, the CDR3 is TGTGCCGGACAGGAATTTGGGAATCAGCCCCAGCATTTT.

The table lists this clonotype with a few counts. The rearrangement uses TRBV3-1 and TRBJ1-2, with TRBD1 as a possible D gene (6 bases). The germline V gene has CDR1 LGHDT and CDR2 YNNKEL (reference sequence). The CDR3 runs 14 residues. V was cut by 1 base and J by 1 base, with 7 bases left in between. For the CDR3, the DNA is TGTGCCAGCAGCCAAGGGGGGCATAACTATGGCTACACCTTC. The encoded protein is CASSQGGHNYGYTF.

This clonotype was detected only a few times. This chain joins TRBV6-2 or TRBV6-3 and TRBJ2-1; possibly TRBD1 or TRBD2 for D (5 bases each). Germline CDR1 reads MNHEY; CDR2 reads SVGEGT. The germline V and J ends were trimmed by 6 bases and 5 bases, with 11 bases remaining between them. CDR3 length: 13 residues. The CDR3 loop is CASRGPFNNEQFF. The CDR3 nucleotides are TGTGCCAGCAGGGGACCCTTTAACAATGAGCAGTTCTTC.